A selection of T cell receptor beta chains follows, all from one sample in a study of identical twins. TCRdb analysed the 5' RACE reads with MiXCR anew, one entry per CDR3 protein. The sample includes 600,000 to 800,000 distinct CDR3 sequences, approximately 22% of them seen just once. The data also belong to a second study, concerning T cells expressing NK-cell markers.

The specimen was PBMCs. The source of these receptors is a woman aged 18-29 years in good health. The CDR3 runs from the conserved cysteine through the conserved F or W. Each record gives: D gene, clone size, V gene, J gene, CDR3 length, CDR3 DNA, CDR3 protein. The D gene is left open where the match is weak. A row's size may be missing; if present it is once, few, many or a size class.

TRBD1	.	TRBV5-1	TRBJ1-2	14	TGCGCCAGCAGCCACTCAAGGGGGCCCAGGGGCTACACCTTC	CASSHSRGPRGYTF
.	.	TRBV12-3/TRBV12-4	TRBJ2-1	14	TGTGCCAGCAGTTTTGGGACACACTACAATGAGCAGTTCTTC	CASSFGTHYNEQFF
TRBD1	once	TRBV5-1	TRBJ2-7	14	TGCGCCAGCAGCTCAACAGGGGCTCCCTACGAGCAGTACTTC	CASSSTGAPYEQYF
TRBD1	few	TRBV4-3	TRBJ1-5	18	TGCGCCAGCAGCCAAGGTAGGAGAGACAGGGCCGACCTCGAGCCCCAGCATTTT	CASSQGRRDRADLEPQHF
.	few	TRBV18	TRBJ2-5	14	TGTGCCAGCTCACCACAAGGCAGCCAAGAGACCCAGTACTTC	CASSPQGSQETQYF
.	many	TRBV20-1	TRBJ2-7	15	TGCAGTGCACGGCGGGGAGCGACCCACTCCTACGAGCAGTACTTC	CSARRGATHSYEQYF
TRBD1	few	TRBV29-1	TRBJ1-5	14	TGCAGCGTTGCACCGGGACAGGGCCATCAGCCCCAGCATTTT	CSVAPGQGHQPQHF
.	.	TRBV6-2/TRBV6-3	TRBJ2-7	12	TGTGCCACCGTGGACCGGGCCTACGAGCAGTACTTC	CATVDRAYEQYF
TRBD1	few	TRBV27	TRBJ1-1	15	TGTGCCAGCAGTCTAACCTTTGCAGGGGGGAGTGAAGCTTTCTTT	CASSLTFAGGSEAFF
.	many	TRBV12-3/TRBV12-4	TRBJ2-3	13	TGTGCCAGCAGTTTTAGTAGCGCAGATACGCAGTATTTT	CASSFSSADTQYF
.	few	TRBV24-1	TRBJ2-5	14	TGTGCCACCAGTGATTGGCGGGACCAAGAGACCCAGTACTTC	CATSDWRDQETQYF
TRBD2	many	TRBV6-1	TRBJ2-7	15	TGTGCCAGCAGTGTAGGACTAGCGGGAACCTACGAGCAGTACTTC	CASSVGLAGTYEQYF
.	.	TRBV20-1	TRBJ1-1	10	TGCAGTGTCCACGGCACTGAAGCTTTCTTT	CSVHGTEAFF
.	few	TRBV5-1	TRBJ2-5	14	TGCGCCAGCAGCATAGGGCGACCTGAGGAGACCCAGTACTTC	CASSIGRPEETQYF
.	few	TRBV5-1	TRBJ2-7	13	TGCGCCAGCAGCCGGGCCAGGGTCCACGAGCAGTACTTC	CASSRARVHEQYF
.	many	TRBV7-2	TRBJ2-7	14	TGTGCCAGCAGCTTACGGCGCCTGACCTACGAGCAGTACTTC	CASSLRRLTYEQYF
.	few	TRBV20-1	TRBJ1-3	12	TGCAGTGCGACGCACAGGGGAAACACCATATATTTT	CSATHRGNTIYF
.	few	TRBV7-9	TRBJ1-1	13	TGTGCCAGCAGCTCCAGAGAGGGGGCTGAAGCTTTCTTT	CASSSREGAEAFF
TRBD1	.	TRBV10-2	TRBJ1-6	14	TGCGCCAGCAGTGATGGGACAGGGGGCGCGCCCTTCCACTTT	CASSDGTGGAPFHF
TRBD2	once	TRBV12-3/TRBV12-4	TRBJ2-3	15	TGTGCCAGCACCCGGGGTAGCGGGGGGGCAAATACGCTGTATTTT	CASTRGSGGANTLYF
.	.	TRBV20-1	TRBJ1-2	11	TGCAGTGCTACGCGGGGGAATGGCTACACCTTC	CSATRGNGYTF
TRBD2	.	TRBV20-1	TRBJ2-7	15	TGCAGTGCCCCAGACCCGACTAGCGGGAACTACGAGCAGTACTTC	CSAPDPTSGNYEQYF
.	.	TRBV7-2	TRBJ2-3	14	TGTGCCAGCAGCTTGTCGATCGTTACAGATACGCAGTATTTT	CASSLSIVTDTQYF
TRBD2	.	TRBV6-2/TRBV6-3	TRBJ2-1	13	TGTGCCAGCAGTTACCAAAGGACTAGCGCGCAGTTCTTC	CASSYQRTSAQFF
TRBD2	few	TRBV12-3/TRBV12-4	TRBJ2-3	15	TGTGCCAGCAGTTTTCGGGAGGGGGGCACAGATACGCAGTATTTT	CASSFREGGTDTQYF
.	few	TRBV27	TRBJ2-7	14	TGTGCCAGCAGTTCTACGGGACTTCCATACGAGCAGTACTTC	CASSSTGLPYEQYF
TRBD2	few	TRBV6-5	TRBJ2-3	17	TGTGCCAGCAGTTACAACCCTAGCGGGAGGGGCACAGATACGCAGTATTTT	CASSYNPSGRGTDTQYF
TRBD2	.	TRBV20-1	TRBJ2-7	16	TGCAGTGCTAGTTCAGCGATGGGAGCGGGGCACTACGAGCAGTACTTC	CSASSAMGAGHYEQYF
TRBD2	.	TRBV20-1	TRBJ2-1	17	TGCAGTGCTAGAGTGTTAATAGCGGGCAATATCTACAATGAGCAGTTCTTC	CSARVLIAGNIYNEQFF
.	.	TRBV5-1	TRBJ2-3	14	TGCGCCAGCAGCTCCTGGGGGCCCCCAGATACGCAGTATTTT	CASSSWGPPDTQYF
.	few	TRBV5-1	TRBJ2-2	16	TGCGCCAGCAGCTGGCGGCAGATTGAGAACACCGGGGAGCTGTTTTTT	CASSWRQIENTGELFF
.	.	TRBV5-1	TRBJ2-2	14	TGCGCCAGCAGCTCACCCCAGGGGACCGGGGAGCTGTTTTTT	CASSSPQGTGELFF
TRBD2	.	TRBV6-2/TRBV6-3	TRBJ2-2	16	TGTGCCAGCCTTAGGCCTCTAGCGGGGAACACCGGGGAGCTGTTTTTT	CASLRPLAGNTGELFF
.	few	TRBV6-5	TRBJ2-5	12	TGTGCCAGCAGCCGAAATGGGGAGACCCAGTACTTC	CASSRNGETQYF
TRBD2	.	TRBV27	TRBJ2-7	16	TGTGCCAGCAGTTCCCTACGACTAGCGGGACCCGTCGAGCAGTACTTC	CASSSLRLAGPVEQYF
TRBD1	.	TRBV7-2	TRBJ1-1	12	TGTGCCAGCAGCTTGACAGGGGTGGAAGCTTTCTTT	CASSLTGVEAFF
.	.	TRBV5-1	TRBJ2-4	16	TGCGCCAGCAGCGTTCATAGCGCGACGGCCAAAAACATTCAGTACTTC	CASSVHSATAKNIQYF
.	.	TRBV20-1	TRBJ2-6	14	TGCAGTGCTAGAGAGGGGAGCTCTTCCAACGTCCTGACTTTC	CSAREGSSSNVLTF
TRBD1	many	TRBV24-1	TRBJ2-7	12	TGTGCCACCCGGGACAGGTCGGGCGAGCAGTACTTC	CATRDRSGEQYF
.	many	TRBV20-1	TRBJ2-7	12	TGCAGTGCTAGATCGACCCCCTACGAGCAGTACTTC	CSARSTPYEQYF
.	.	TRBV7-2	TRBJ2-7	13	TGTGCCAGCAGCTTAGGGGGGCCCAGAGAGCAGTACTTC	CASSLGGPREQYF
.	.	TRBV29-1	TRBJ2-5	14	TGCAGCGTCGGCAGAGCGGGCCGCCAAGAGACCCAGTACTTC	CSVGRAGRQETQYF
.	many	TRBV12-3/TRBV12-4	TRBJ2-3	13	TGTGCCAGCAGTTTTATTCCTAAAGATACGCAGTATTTT	CASSFIPKDTQYF
.	few	TRBV9	TRBJ2-3	14	TGTGCCAGCAGCGTAGGGGCAGGATGGGATACGCAGTATTTT	CASSVGAGWDTQYF
.	few	TRBV5-1	TRBJ2-6	18	TGCGCCAGCAGCGATGGACTGGCTCTTCACTCTGGGGCCAACGTCCTGACTTTC	CASSDGLALHSGANVLTF
TRBD1	.	TRBV4-2	TRBJ1-1	15	TGTGCCAGCAGCCCGGCCGGGACAGGGAACACTGAAGCTTTCTTT	CASSPAGTGNTEAFF
.	many	TRBV5-1	TRBJ2-7	13	TGCGCCACCAGCACGGGTCTCGGCTACGAGCAGTACTTC	CATSTGLGYEQYF
.	.	TRBV4-3	TRBJ1-1	16	TGCGCCAGCAGCCAAGGAGGCCACCAGGTGAACACTGAAGCTTTCTTT	CASSQGGHQVNTEAFF
.	.	TRBV12-3/TRBV12-4	TRBJ2-1	14	TGTGCCAGCGGTCCGGGGCTCGGATACAATGAGCAGTTCTTC	CASGPGLGYNEQFF
.	few	TRBV28	TRBJ2-7	12	TGTGCCAGCAGCGTAATTCGGGGCGAGCAGTACTTC	CASSVIRGEQYF